Sequencing of this T cell receptor (beta chain) was carried out in a study of cytomegalovirus exposure and HLA in healthy donors (dated by TCRdb to 2017 to 2019). Study-level background: In an earlier analysis of some 610 of the donors, 250 to 350 Gb of sequence data and about 110 million unique TCR beta sequences from roughly 180 million T cells were reported. An early release that covered 640 HLA-typed donors contained approximately 300 gigabases of sequencing data and about 93 million unique TCR sequences. The study was designed to test whether signatures of past pathogen exposure could be identified by cataloging public T cell receptors. The study profiled the T cell repertoires of 666 subjects by immunosequencing and related them to cytomegalovirus serostatus. To study patterns of TCR occurrence, a later analysis re-analyzed previously published TCR beta repertoires from more than 550 donors and added high-resolution HLA genotyping. The number of typed donors differed by locus: about 620-630 for A, B, C, DRB1 and DQB1; approximately 520 for DQA1; approximately 600 for DPA1; and about 470 for DPB1. On average, 235,054 unique TCR beta nucleotide sequences were sequenced per donor among 300 to 500 genotyped donors of the cohort, with roughly 18% of those sequences being non-productive. Every repertoire in the discovery cohort had been generated on one and the same sequencing platform. The study combined high-throughput TCR immunosequencing, statistical association of individual TCRs with disease status, and machine learning to predict cytomegalovirus infection status. In addition to the first cohort of 500 to 850 subjects, a separate validation cohort of 100 to 150 different subjects was used. Rather than using new phenotypic data, the later analysis identified candidate immune exposures from TCR beta sequences and from how often those sequences occurred across donors. HLA typing included class I and class II loci at four-digit resolution. About five DR-DQ haplotypes were treated as single units for association and clustering because of strong linkage in the cohort. In an earlier analysis of 587 of the donors, high-throughput TCR beta sequencing was used to judge whether each TCR beta V gene segment behaved as functional or pseudogenic. Of the 350 to 450 genotyped donors, 75% to 85% were placed in the genetic ancestry cluster associated with self-reported Caucasian donors. Donor age, sex, ethnicity and CMV serostatus were compiled alongside the repertoire data. In a later genetic analysis, genome-wide SNP genotypes for about 65% of the 666 donors were used, and that subset was treated as a discovery cohort.

The cohort comprised some 700 healthy bone marrow donors. At the time of sampling, every cohort member was nominally healthy, though immune exposures that went unrecorded were likely present. The donor tested CMV seronegative and was one of the 352 seronegative cohort members. A peripheral blood sample was provided by each donor, and peripheral blood mononuclear cells were used for TCR beta sequencing. The Qiagen DNeasy Blood Extraction Kit was used to extract genomic DNA from the blood cell samples. The library was obtained by the immunoSEQ multiplex PCR assay. A mixture of 60 forward primers for TCR Vbeta segments and 13 reverse primers for TCR Jbeta segments was used in the multiplex PCR. The CDR3 region of rearranged TCR beta genes was amplified from genomic DNA with a multiplex PCR assay. The Illumina HiSeq System was used to sequence the amplified TCR beta libraries as 87-base-pair reads. Under the source paper's analysis protocol: In a later analysis, 80 million or so unique TCR beta chains were counted across the 666 repertoires, and around 10 million of these chains were shared by at least two donors. A nearest-neighbor algorithm error-corrected the raw reads and collapsed the reads into unique sequences, merging closely related sequences to remove PCR and sequencing errors. V, D and J gene segments were assigned by aligning CDR3 sequences to IMGT reference sequences. Each retained sequence needed at least a six-nucleotide match to both a V gene segment and a J gene segment. Rearrangements were called productive when the CDR3 lacked stop codons and stayed in frame with V and J; all others were non-productive. Following IMGT convention, CDR3 was defined as the stretch from the second conserved V-encoded cysteine to the conserved J-encoded phenylalanine. The earlier analysis of fewer than 700 of the donors excluded sequences that lacked an unambiguous match to a single V gene segment. In an earlier analysis of 500 to 750 of the donors, V segments were called functional above 56.7% productive rearrangements and were called segregating when the between-donor standard deviation exceeded 5%. A statistical classification framework was developed to diagnose cytomegalovirus status using the catalog of TCR beta chain sequences. In a later analysis, V and J genes were assigned by comparing TCR nucleotide sequences against IMGT/GENE-DB human TR gene sequences. The TCRdist pipeline was used in a later analysis to assign CDR3 sequences and most-parsimonious VDJ recombination scenarios. A later analysis defined each TCR beta chain by its CDR3 amino acid sequence plus V-gene family, and excluded reads lacking a unique V-gene family. To address suspected cross-contamination and a sequencing artifact, a later analysis removed a few hundred highly shared, low-generation-probability nucleotide sequences. In a later analysis, a clonal expansion index was calculated for each public chain from normalized within-repertoire ranks of inferred template counts. In a later analysis, generation probabilities were computed with a VDJ recombination model fitted to out-of-frame rearrangements, and the resulting probabilities were checked against IGoR. In a later analysis, hypergeometric tests were used to score TCR-TCR, TCR-HLA and TCR-CMV co-occurrence, with a repertoire-size bias correction applied to TCR pairs. To estimate false discovery rates, a later analysis permuted the HLA or CMV assignments 20 times. A later analysis grouped co-occurring TCRs with DBSCAN, adding TCRdist sequence similarity when clustering within HLA-allele-positive subsets. Co-occurrence clustering excluded repertoires with fewer than 30,000 or more than 120,000 public chains, plus five with anomalous nucleotide sharing. Entries here come from immuneACCESS through TCRdb and include only in-frame sequences with V and J called. Some clones fail to appear in such tables; in the studies checked, an unresolved V gene covers under half of the shortfall, and the cause of the remainder is unknown. V, J and clone size derive from that table, while D and trimming were established from the DNA sequence. In this sample the table shows 90,000 to 120,000 clones, 77% of which occur a single time. The biggest ten clones account for more than 4% of the sample.

What the study reported, not specific to this receptor: The 87-base-pair reads could not distinguish some IMGT-functional V segments, including TRBV6-2 and TRBV6-3, so those segments were excluded. When HLA alleles, especially DR and DQ, strongly co-occurred, TCR associations were difficult to assign to individual alleles. Three of the identified cytomegalovirus-associated TCR beta chains were confirmed in vitro to be specific for cytomegalovirus antigens. In an earlier analysis of about 600 of the donors, most TCR beta V segments appeared in productive rearrangements about 87% or about 30% of the time, broadly matching IMGT annotations. A later analysis associated 15,000 or so TCR beta sequences with specific HLA alleles at a false discovery rate of 0.05. The authors suggested that the approach could potentially be generalized to other disease states and immunological phenotypes. A later analysis found that HLA-associated TCR beta chains were more clonally expanded and had lower generation probabilities than equally common non-associated chains. Across donors, most TCR sequences were observed very rarely, whereas some public TCRs were present in many individuals. According to a later analysis, parvovirus B19, influenza, CMV and Epstein-Barr virus appeared linked to several top co-occurrence clusters. A total of about 150 TCR beta chains were listed by the study as associated with cytomegalovirus. In this cohort, only TCR beta chains were sequenced, and detectable features were limited by the absence of alpha or paired-chain data. Because counts were too low, around 18 rarely observed V segments, including chromosome 9 orphons, were left out of the earlier analysis of about 620 of the donors. Linkage disequilibrium might explain the correlated functional status among segregating V segments, but an unknown experimental factor could not be ruled out. A cluster of highly shared sequence variants was judged likely to be a technical artifact of the sequencing pipeline. In a later genetic analysis, a missense DCLRE1C variant was associated with V-gene and J-gene trimming of TCR beta chains, and the association was replicated in an independent cohort. A later genetic analysis reported fewer N-insertions in productive TCRs among donors in an Asian-associated ancestry cluster than the approximately 700-donor mean. Roughly uniform sequencing depth across donors was assumed in presence/absence analyses, although this assumption may not hold. In a later analysis, most CMV-associated TCR beta chains were found to appear HLA-restricted, with HLA associations seemingly driven largely by CMV exposure. A further reported finding was that TCR beta sequences accurately predicted the HLA-A and HLA-B alleles for most subjects in the first cohort. For the cohort, immune exposure information was limited to CMV serostatus. Because HLA typing was unavailable for some donors at each locus, only the typed subset was used in association tests. Cytomegalovirus status was reported to be diagnosed by the classifier with high specificity and sensitivity in both the original and validation cohorts. According to a later analysis, TCR association rates differed among HLA loci, with DRB1 alleles showing the most associated TCRs and HLA-C alleles showing the fewest.

For CDR1 and CDR2, the germline V gene lists MDHEN and SYDVKM. The V and J ends are trimmed by 7 bases and 8 bases, leaving 12 bases between them. The CDR3 measures 13 amino acids from cysteine to phenylalanine. This entry keeps only the CDR3 DNA: 39 bases, framed from base 1. Comments on this clone: The specificity of this receptor is unknown. No much larger clone exists at a distance of one base, and base qualities are not known.

The sequenced sample consisted of PBMCs. The chain couples TRBV28 to TRBJ1-6; the D gene is possibly TRBD1, with 6 bases matching. The sequence was obtained from a male donor in good health and CMV-seronegative. The bases read TGTGCCAGCATTCACAGGGTAGATTCACCCCTCCACTTT. It translates as CASIHRVDSPLHF.